This entry concerns a single T cell receptor beta chain. This CDR3 comprises 13 residues. Trimming cost V 2 bases and J 1 base, with 5 bases left between them. CDR1 and CDR2 (germline): SEHNR, FQNEAQ (reference sequence). This entry is derived from a study of T cell changes during pregnancy in multiple sclerosis. Profiled with immunoSEQ multiplex PCR; TCRdb holds only in-frame clones, not every one. The sample yields 60,000 or so clones, 85% to 95% seen once. The J gene is TRBJ1-1, the V gene TRBV7-9, with unresolved D. This TCR was recovered from a female donor with multiple sclerosis, enrolled in a pregnancy study. Sequencing used peripheral blood, obtained in the first trimester of pregnancy. CDR3 loop: CASSLRENTEAFF. CDR3 sequence (DNA): TGTGCCAGCAGCTTACGGGAGAACACTGAAGCTTTCTTT.